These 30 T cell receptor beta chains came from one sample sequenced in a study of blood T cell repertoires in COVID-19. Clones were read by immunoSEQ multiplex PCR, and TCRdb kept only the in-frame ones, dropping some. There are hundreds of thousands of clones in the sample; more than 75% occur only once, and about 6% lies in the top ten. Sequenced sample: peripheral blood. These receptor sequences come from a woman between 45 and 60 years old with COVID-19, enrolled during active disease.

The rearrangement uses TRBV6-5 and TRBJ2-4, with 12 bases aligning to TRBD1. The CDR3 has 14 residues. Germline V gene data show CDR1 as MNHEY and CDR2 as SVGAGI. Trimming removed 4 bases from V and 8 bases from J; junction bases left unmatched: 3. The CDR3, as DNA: TGTGCCAGCAGTTCGGGACAGGGGGCGGACATTCAGTACTTC. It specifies CASSSGQGADIQYF.

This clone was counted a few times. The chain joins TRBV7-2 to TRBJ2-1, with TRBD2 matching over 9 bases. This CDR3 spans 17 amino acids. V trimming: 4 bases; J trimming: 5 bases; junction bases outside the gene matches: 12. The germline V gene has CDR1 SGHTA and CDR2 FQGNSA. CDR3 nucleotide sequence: TGTGCCAGCAGCTGGAGGGTGACTAGCGGAGCCCACAATGAGCAGTTCTTC. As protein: CASSWRVTSGAHNEQFF.

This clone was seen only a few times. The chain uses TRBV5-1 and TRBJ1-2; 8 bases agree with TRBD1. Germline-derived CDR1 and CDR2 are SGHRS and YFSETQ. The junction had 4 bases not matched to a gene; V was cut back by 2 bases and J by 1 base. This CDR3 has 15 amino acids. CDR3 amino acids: CASSLTGGFNYGYTF. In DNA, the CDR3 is TGCGCCAGCAGCTTAACAGGGGGTTTTAACTATGGCTACACCTTC.

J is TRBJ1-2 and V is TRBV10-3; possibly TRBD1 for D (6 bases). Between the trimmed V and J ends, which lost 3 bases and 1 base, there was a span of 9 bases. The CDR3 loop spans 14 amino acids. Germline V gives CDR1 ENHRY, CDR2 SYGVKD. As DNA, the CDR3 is TGTGCCATCAGTGAACAGGACAGTAACTATGGCTACACCTTC. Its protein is CAISEQDSNYGYTF.

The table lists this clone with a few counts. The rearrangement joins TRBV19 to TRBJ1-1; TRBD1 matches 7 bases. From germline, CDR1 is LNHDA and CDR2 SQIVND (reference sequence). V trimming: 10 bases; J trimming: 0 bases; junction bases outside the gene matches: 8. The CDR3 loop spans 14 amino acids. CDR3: CATWDRRMNTEAFF. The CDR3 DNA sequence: TGTGCCACCTGGGACAGACGAATGAACACTGAAGCTTTCTTT.

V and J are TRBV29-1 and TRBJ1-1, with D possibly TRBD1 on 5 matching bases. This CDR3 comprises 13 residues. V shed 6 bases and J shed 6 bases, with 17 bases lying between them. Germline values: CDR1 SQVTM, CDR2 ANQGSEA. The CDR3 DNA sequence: TGCAGCGTGAGGAGGGGTGATGTCTCTGAAGCTTTCTTT. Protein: CSVRRGDVSEAFF.

CDR3 protein: CASSPGGNTIYF. CDR3 DNA: TGTGCCAGCAGCCCAGGGGGAAACACCATATATTTT. The V and J genes are TRBV6-5 and TRBJ1-3, with D maybe TRBD1 (5 bases). The CDR3 extends over 12 amino acids. V lost 6 bases to trimming and J lost 4 bases, with 7 bases between them. Germline CDR1 reads MNHEY; CDR2 reads SVGAGI.

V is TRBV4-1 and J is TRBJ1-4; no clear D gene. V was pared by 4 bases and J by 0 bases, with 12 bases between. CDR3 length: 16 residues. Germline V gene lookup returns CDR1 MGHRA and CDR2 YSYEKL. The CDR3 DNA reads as TGCGCCAGCAGCCCCAGAGGCCCGGCAACTAATGAAAAACTGTTTTTT. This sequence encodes CASSPRGPATNEKLFF.

The CDR3: CANLSTGTFYNEQFF. Written as DNA, the CDR3 is TGTGCCAATCTCTCGACAGGGACTTTCTACAATGAGCAGTTCTTC. J is TRBJ2-1 and V is TRBV6-8; perhaps TRBD1 as D (7 bases). V lost 10 bases, J lost 3 bases, and 19 bases lay in between. CDR3 size: 15 residues. Germline V gene sequence: CDR1 MNHGY, CDR2 SAAAGT.

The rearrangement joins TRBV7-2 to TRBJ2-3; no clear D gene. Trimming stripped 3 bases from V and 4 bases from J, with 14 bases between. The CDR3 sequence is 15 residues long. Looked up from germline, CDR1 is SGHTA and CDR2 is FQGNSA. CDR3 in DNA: TGTGCCAGCAGCTTTGGTTCTGGCAGTGCAGATACGCAGTATTTT. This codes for CASSFGSGSADTQYF.

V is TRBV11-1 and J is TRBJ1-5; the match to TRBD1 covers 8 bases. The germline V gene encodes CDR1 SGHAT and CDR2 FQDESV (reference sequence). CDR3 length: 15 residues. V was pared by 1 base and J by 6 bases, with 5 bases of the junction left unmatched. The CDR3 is CASSLDGRGLQPQHF. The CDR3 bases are TGTGCCAGCAGCTTAGATGGCAGGGGGCTTCAGCCCCAGCATTTT.

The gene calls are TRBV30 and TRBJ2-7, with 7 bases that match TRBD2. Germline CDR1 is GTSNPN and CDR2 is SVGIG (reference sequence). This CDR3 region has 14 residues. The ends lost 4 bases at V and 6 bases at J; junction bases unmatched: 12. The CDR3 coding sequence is TGTGCCTGGAACCTAAACGTGGGACTATTCGAGCAGTACTTC. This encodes CAWNLNVGLFEQYF.

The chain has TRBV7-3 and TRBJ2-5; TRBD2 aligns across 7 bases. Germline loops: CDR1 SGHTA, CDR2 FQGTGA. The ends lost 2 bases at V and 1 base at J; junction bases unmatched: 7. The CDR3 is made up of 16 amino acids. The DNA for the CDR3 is TGTGCCAGCAGCTTAGTGGCTAGCGGACCCCAAGAGACCCAGTACTTC. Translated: CASSLVASGPQETQYF.

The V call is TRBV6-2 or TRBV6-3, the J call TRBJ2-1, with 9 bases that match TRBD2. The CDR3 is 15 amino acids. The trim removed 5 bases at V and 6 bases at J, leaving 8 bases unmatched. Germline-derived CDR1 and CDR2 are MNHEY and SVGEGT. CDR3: CASSRSTSGFNEQFF. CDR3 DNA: TGTGCCAGCAGTCGATCGACTAGCGGATTCAATGAGCAGTTCTTC.

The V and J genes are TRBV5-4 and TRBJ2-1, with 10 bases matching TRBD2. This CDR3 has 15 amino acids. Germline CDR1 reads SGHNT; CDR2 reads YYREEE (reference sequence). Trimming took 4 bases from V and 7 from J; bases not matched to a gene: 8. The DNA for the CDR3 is TGTGCCAGCAGCAAAATAGCGGGAGGCTGGAATGAGCAGTTCTTC. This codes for CASSKIAGGWNEQFF.

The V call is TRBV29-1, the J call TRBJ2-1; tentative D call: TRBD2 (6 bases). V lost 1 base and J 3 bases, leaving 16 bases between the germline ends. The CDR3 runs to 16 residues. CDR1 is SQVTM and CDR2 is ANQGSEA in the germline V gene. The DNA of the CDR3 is TGCAGCGTTGAAGGTATCTCGGCTAGCGACTACAATGAGCAGTTCTTC. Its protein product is CSVEGISASDYNEQFF.

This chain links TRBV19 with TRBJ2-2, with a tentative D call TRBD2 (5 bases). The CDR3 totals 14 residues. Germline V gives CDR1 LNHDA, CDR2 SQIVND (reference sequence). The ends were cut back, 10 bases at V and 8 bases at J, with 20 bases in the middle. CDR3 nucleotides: TGTGCCACCCAAGAGAGGGTCGTTTTGGGGGAGCTGTTTTTT. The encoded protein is CATQERVVLGELFF.

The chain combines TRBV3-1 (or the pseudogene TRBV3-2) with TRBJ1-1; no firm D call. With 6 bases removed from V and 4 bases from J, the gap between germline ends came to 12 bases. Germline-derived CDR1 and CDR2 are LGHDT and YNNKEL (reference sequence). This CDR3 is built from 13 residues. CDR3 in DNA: TGTGCCAGCAGGTACACAGAGGGCACTGAAGCTTTCTTT. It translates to CASRYTEGTEAFF.

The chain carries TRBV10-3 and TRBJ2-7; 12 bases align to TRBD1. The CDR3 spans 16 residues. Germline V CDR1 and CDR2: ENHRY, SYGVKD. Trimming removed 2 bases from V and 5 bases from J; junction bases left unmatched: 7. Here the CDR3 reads CAISEPGQGAQDEQYF. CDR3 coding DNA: TGTGCCATCAGTGAGCCGGGACAGGGGGCGCAGGACGAGCAGTACTTC.

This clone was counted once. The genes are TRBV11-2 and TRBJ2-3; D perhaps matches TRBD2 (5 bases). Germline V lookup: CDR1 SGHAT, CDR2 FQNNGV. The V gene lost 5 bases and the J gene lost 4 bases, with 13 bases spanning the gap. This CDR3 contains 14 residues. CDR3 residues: CASSPTAGADTQYF. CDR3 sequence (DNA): TGTGCCAGCAGCCCGACGGCGGGCGCAGATACGCAGTATTTT. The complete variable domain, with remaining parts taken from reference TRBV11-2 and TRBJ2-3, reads EAGVAQSPRYKIIEKRQSVAFWCNPISGHATLYWYQQILGQGPKLLIQFQNNGVVDDSQLPKDRFSAERLKGVDSTLKIQPAKLEDSAVYLCASSPTAGADTQYFGPGTRLTVL.

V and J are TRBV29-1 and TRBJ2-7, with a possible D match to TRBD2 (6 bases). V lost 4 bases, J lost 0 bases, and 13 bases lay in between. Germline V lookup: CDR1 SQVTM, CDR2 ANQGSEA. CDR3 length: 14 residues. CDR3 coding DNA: TGCAGCGTTGGATGGCGGGATCACTCCTACGAGCAGTACTTC. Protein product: CSVGWRDHSYEQYF.

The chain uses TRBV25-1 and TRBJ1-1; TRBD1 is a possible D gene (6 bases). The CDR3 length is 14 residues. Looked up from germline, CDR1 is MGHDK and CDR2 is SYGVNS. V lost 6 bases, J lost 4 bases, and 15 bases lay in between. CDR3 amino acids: CASRKQGAVTEAFF. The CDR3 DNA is TGTGCCAGCAGAAAACAGGGAGCGGTCACTGAAGCTTTCTTT.

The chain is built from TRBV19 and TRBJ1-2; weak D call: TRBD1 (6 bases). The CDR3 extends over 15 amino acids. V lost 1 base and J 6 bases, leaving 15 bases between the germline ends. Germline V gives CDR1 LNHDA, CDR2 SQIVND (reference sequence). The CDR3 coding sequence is TGTGCCAGTAGTATAGGTTACAGGGAGAGGAATGGCTACACCTTC. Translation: CASSIGYRERNGYTF.

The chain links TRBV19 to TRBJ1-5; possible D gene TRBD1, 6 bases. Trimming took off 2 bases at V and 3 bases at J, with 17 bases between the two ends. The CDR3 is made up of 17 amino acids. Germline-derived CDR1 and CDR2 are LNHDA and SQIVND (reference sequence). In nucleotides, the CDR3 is TGTGCCAGTAGTATATATGGGGGGGCCGCAAACAATCAGCCCCAGCATTTT. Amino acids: CASSIYGGAANNQPQHF.

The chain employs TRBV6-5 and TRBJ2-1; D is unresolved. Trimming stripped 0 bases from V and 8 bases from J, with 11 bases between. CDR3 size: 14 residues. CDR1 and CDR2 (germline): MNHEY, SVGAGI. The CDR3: CASSYSFPQDEQFF. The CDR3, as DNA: TGTGCCAGCAGTTACTCGTTCCCGCAGGATGAGCAGTTCTTC.

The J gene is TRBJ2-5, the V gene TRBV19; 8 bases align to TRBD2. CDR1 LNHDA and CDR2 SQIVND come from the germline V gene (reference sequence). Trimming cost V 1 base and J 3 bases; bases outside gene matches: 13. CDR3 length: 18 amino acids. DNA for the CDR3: TGTGCCAGTAGTATAGGCCCGGGAGGGCCTGGGGTAGAAGAGACCCAGTACTTC. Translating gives CASSIGPGGPGVEETQYF.

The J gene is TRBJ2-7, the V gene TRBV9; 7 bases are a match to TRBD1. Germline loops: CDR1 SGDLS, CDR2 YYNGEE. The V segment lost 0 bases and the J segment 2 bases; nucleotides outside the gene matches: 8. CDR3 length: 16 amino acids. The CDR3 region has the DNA TGTGCCAGCAGCGTAGGTAGTGGGACAGATACCTACGAGCAGTACTTC. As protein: CASSVGSGTDTYEQYF.

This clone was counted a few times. The CDR3 spells CATQRERTGELFF. The CDR3 region has the DNA TGTGCCACCCAGCGGGAGAGAACCGGGGAGCTGTTTTTT. This rearrangement joins TRBV24-1 to TRBJ2-2; 8 bases match TRBD2. The V gene's germline CDR1 is KGHDR and CDR2 SFDVKD. The CDR3 loop spans 13 amino acids. Unmatched junction bases numbered 4, after V lost 9 bases and J lost 5 bases.

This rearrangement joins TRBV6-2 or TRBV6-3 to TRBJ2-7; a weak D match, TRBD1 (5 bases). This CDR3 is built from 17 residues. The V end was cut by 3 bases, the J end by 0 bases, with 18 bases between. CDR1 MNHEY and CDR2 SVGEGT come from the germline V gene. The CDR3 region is CASSYQPQVGGSYEQYF. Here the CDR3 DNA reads TGTGCCAGCAGTTATCAGCCACAGGTCGGCGGCTCCTACGAGCAGTACTTC.

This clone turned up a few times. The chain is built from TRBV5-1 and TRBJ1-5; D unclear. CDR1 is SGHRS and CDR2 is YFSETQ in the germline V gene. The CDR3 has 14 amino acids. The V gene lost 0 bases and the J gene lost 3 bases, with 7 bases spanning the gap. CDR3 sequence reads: CASSLDGNNQPQHF. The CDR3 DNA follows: TGCGCCAGCAGCTTGGACGGGAACAATCAGCCCCAGCATTTT.